The sample holds one count of the clone carrying this T cell receptor (beta chain). The data originate from a study of T cell changes during pregnancy in multiple sclerosis. Produced via immunoSEQ multiplex PCR; TCRdb's table is partial and in-frame only. The sample yields tens of thousands of clones, 80% to 90% seen once. V trimming: 0 bases; J trimming: 7 bases; junction bases outside the gene matches: 6. The germline gives CDR1 SGHTA, CDR2 FQGTGA. The CDR3 runs to 14 residues. The chain combines TRBV7-3 with TRBJ2-7, with 7 bases matching TRBD1. This receptor was obtained from a female donor with multiple sclerosis, enrolled in a pregnancy study. Material: CD4+ T cells from peripheral blood mononuclear cells, obtained before pregnancy. CDR3 in amino acids: CASSLTGGEREQYF. Here the CDR3 DNA reads TGTGCCAGCAGCTTAACAGGGGGCGAAAGGGAGCAGTACTTC.